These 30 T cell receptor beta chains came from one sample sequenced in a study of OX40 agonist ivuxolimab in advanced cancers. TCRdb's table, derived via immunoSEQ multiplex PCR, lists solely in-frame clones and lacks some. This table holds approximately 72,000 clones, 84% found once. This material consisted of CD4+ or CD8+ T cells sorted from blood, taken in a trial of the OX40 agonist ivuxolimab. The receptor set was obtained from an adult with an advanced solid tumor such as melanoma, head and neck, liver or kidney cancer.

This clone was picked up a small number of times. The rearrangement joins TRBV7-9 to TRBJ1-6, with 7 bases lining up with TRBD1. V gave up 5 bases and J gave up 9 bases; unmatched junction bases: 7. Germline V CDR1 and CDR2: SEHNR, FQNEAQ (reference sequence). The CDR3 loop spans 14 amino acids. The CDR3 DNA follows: TGTGCCAGCAGCCGACAGGGAGTACGTTCACCCCTCCACTTT. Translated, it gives CASSRQGVRSPLHF.

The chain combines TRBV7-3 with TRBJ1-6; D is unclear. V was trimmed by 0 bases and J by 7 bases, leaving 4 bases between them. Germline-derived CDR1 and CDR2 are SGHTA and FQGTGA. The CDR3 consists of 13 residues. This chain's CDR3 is CASSLTRNSPLHF. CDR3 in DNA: TGTGCCAGCAGCTTAACAAGGAATTCACCCCTCCACTTT.

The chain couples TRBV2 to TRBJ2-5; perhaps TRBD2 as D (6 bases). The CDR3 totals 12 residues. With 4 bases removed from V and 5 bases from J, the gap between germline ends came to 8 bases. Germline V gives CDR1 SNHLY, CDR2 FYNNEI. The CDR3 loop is CASSAGRETQYF. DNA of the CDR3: TGTGCCAGCAGTGCTGGGAGGGAGACCCAGTACTTC. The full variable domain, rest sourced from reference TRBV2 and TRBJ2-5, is EPEVTQTPSHQVTQMGQEVILRCVPISNHLYFYWYRQILGQKVEFLVSFYNNEISEKSEIFDDQFSVERPDGSNFTLKIRSTKLEDSAMYFCASSAGRETQYFGPGTRLLVL.

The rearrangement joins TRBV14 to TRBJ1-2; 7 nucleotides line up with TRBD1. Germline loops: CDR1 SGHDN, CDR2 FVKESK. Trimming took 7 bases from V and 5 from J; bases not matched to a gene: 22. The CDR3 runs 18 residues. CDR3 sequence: CASNPGPTFGTERYGYTF. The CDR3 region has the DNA TGTGCCAGCAACCCAGGGCCCACGTTTGGGACAGAGAGATATGGCTACACCTTC.

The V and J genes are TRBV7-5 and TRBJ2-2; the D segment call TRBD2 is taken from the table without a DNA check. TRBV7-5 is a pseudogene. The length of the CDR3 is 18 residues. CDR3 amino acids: CVRSLESSGNGNTGELFF. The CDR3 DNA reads TGTGTCAGAAGCTTAGAGAGTAGCGGGAATGGGAACACCGGGGAGCTGTTTTTT.

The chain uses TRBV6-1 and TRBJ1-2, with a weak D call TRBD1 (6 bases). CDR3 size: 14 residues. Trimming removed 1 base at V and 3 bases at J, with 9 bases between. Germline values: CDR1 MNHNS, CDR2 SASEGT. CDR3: CASSEVQGDYGYTF. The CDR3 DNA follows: TGTGCCAGCAGTGAAGTACAGGGCGACTATGGCTACACCTTC.

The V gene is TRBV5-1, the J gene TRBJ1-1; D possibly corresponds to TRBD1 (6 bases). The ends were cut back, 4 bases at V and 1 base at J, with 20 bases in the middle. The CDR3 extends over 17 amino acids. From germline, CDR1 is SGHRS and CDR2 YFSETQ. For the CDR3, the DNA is TGCGCCAGCAGCCCCACCTTTCCGGGACACGGGAACACTGAAGCTTTCTTT. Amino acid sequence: CASSPTFPGHGNTEAFF.

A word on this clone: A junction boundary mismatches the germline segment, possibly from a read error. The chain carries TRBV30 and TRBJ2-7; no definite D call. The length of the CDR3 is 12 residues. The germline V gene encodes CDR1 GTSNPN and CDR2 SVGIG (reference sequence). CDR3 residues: CAWSVGSLLARF. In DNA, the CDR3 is TGTGCCTGGAGTGTAGGCAGCCTCTTAGCCCGCTTC.

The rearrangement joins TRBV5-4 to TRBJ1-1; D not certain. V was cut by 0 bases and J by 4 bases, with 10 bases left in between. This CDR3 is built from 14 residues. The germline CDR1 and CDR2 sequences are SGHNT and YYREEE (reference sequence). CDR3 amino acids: CASSLVSAGTEAFF. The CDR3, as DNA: TGTGCCAGCAGCTTGGTCTCCGCGGGCACTGAAGCTTTCTTT.

The CDR3 nucleotides read TGTGCCAGCAGCTTAGAGGGACAGGGCAACTATGGCTACACCTTC. This translates into CASSLEGQGNYGYTF. The chain has TRBV11-2 and TRBJ1-2, with 9 positions matching TRBD1. This CDR3 is built from 15 residues. CDR1 and CDR2 (germline): SGHAT, FQNNGV. V shed 0 bases, J shed 2 bases, and the junction held 1 base outside the gene matches.

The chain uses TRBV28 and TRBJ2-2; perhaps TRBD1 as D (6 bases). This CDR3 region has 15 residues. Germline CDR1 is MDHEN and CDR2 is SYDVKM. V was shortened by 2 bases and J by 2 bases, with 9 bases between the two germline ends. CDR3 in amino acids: CASSLEGGNTGELFF. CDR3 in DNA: TGTGCCAGCAGTTTAGAAGGGGGTAACACCGGGGAGCTGTTTTTT. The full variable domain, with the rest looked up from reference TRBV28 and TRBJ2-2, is DVKVTQSSRYLVKRTGEKVFLECVQDMDHENMFWYRQDPGLGLRLIYFSYDVKMKEKGDIPEGYSVSREKKERFSLILESASTNQTSMYLCASSLEGGNTGELFFGEGSRLTVL.

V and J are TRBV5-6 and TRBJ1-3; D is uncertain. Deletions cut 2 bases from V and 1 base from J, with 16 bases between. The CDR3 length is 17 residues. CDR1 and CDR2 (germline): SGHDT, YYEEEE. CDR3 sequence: CASSFLTLGPSGNTIYF. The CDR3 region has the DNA TGTGCCAGCAGCTTTCTAACCTTAGGGCCTTCTGGAAACACCATATATTTT.

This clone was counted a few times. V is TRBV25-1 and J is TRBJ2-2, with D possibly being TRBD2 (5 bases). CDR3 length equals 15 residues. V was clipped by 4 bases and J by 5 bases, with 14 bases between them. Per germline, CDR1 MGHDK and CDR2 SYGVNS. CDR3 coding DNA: TGTGCCAGCAGTGTGCCGGGGTTGGGGACCGGGGAGCTGTTTTTT. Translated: CASSVPGLGTGELFF.

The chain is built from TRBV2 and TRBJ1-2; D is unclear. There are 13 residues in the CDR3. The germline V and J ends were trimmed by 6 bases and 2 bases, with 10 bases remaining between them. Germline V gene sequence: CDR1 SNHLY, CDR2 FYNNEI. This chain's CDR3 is CASRPGVNYGYTF. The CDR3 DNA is TGTGCCAGCAGACCTGGAGTGAACTATGGCTACACCTTC.

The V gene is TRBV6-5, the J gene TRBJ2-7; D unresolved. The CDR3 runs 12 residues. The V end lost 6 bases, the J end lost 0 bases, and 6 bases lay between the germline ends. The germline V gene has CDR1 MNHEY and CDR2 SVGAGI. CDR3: CASSGDSYEQYF. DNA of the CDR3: TGTGCCAGCAGCGGCGACTCCTACGAGCAGTACTTC.

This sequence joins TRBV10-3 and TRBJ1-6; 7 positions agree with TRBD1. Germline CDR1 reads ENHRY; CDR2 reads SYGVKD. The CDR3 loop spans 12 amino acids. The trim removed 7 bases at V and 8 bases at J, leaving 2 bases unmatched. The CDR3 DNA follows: TGTGCCATCAACACAGGGGATTCACCCCTCCACTTT. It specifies CAINTGDSPLHF.

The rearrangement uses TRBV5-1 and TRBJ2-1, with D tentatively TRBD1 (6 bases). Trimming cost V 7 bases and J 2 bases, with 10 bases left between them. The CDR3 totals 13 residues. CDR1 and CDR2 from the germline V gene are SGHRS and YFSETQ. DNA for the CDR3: TGCGCCAGCGGCCGGGACACCTACAATGAGCAGTTCTTC. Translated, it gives CASGRDTYNEQFF.

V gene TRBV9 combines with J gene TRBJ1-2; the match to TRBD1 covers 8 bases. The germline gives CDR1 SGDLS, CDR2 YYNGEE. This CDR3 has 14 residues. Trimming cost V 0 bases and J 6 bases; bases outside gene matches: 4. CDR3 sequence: CASSVGAGGDGYTF. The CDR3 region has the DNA TGTGCCAGCAGCGTAGGCGCAGGGGGCGATGGCTACACCTTC.

CDR3: CASSSRWGGAGSGANVLTF. The DNA of the CDR3 is TGTGCCAGCAGCTCTCGGTGGGGGGGCGCGGGCTCTGGGGCCAACGTCCTGACTTTC. J is TRBJ2-6 and V is TRBV7-9, with a tentative D call TRBD2 (7 bases). The ends were cut back, 4 bases at V and 0 bases at J, with 19 bases in the middle. Germline CDR1 and CDR2: SEHNR and FQNEAQ (reference sequence). The CDR3 has 19 residues.

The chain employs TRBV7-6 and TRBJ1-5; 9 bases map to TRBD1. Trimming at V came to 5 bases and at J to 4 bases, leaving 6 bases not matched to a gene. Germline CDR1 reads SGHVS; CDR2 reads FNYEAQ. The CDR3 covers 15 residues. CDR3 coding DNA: TGTGCCAGCAGCGCTGGGACAGGGCGGAATCAGCCCCAGCATTTT. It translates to CASSAGTGRNQPQHF.

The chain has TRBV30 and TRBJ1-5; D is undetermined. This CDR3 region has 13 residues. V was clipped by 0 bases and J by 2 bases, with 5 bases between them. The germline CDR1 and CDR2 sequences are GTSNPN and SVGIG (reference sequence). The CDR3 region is CAWSVVGNQPQHF. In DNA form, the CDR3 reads TGTGCCTGGAGTGTGGTTGGCAATCAGCCCCAGCATTTT.

The CDR3 loop is CASSESETGTQLYEQYF. CDR3 nucleotides: TGCGCCAGCAGTGAGTCTGAGACCGGGACACAACTCTACGAGCAGTACTTC. V and J are TRBV10-2 and TRBJ2-7; D perhaps matches TRBD1 (6 bases). This CDR3 spans 17 amino acids. Germline loops: CDR1 WSHSY, CDR2 SAAADI. The germline V and J ends were trimmed by 0 bases and 3 bases, with 18 bases remaining between them.

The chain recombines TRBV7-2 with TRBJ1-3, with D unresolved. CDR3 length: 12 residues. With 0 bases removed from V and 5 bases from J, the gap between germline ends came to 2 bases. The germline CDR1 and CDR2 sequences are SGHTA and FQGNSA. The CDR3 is CASSLARNTIYF. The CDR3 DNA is TGTGCCAGCAGCTTAGCCAGAAACACCATATATTTT.

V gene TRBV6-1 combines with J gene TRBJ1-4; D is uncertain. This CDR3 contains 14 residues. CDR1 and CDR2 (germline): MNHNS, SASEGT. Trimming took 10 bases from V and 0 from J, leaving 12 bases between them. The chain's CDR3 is CATVRPPTNEKLFF. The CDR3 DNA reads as TGTGCCACCGTGAGACCGCCAACTAATGAAAAACTGTTTTTT.

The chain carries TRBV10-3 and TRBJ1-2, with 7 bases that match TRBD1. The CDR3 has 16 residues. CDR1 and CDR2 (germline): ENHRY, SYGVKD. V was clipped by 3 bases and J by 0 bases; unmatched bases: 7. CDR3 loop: CAISDIKGQSNYGYTF. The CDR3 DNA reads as TGTGCCATCAGTGATATTAAGGGACAGTCTAACTATGGCTACACCTTC.

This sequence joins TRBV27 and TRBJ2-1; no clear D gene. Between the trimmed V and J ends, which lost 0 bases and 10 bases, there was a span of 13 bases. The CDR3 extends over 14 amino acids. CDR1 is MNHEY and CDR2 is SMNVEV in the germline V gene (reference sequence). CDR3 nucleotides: TGTGCCAGCAGTTTATCCATGAGATTCGGGGAGCAGTTCTTC. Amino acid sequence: CASSLSMRFGEQFF.

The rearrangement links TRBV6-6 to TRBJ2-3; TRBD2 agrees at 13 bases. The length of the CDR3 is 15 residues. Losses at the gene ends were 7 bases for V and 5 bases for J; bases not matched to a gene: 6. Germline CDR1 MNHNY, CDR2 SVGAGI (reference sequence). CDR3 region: CASKGLAGRGDTQYF. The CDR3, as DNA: TGTGCCAGCAAGGGACTAGCGGGAAGGGGAGATACGCAGTATTTT.

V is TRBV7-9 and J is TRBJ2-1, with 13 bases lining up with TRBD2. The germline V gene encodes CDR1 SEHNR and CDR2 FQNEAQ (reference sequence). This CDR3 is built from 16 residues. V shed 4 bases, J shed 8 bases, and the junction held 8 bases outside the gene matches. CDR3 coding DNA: TGTGCCAGCAGCTCCGCAACTAGCGGGAGGGGCGATGAGCAGTTCTTC. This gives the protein CASSSATSGRGDEQFF.

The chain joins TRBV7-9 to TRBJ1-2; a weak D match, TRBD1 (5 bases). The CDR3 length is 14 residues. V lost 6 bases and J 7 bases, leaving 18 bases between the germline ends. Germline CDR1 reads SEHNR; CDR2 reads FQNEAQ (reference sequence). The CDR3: CASSYGTAGGGYTF. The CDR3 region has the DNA TGTGCCAGCAGTTATGGGACTGCGGGGGGTGGCTACACCTTC.

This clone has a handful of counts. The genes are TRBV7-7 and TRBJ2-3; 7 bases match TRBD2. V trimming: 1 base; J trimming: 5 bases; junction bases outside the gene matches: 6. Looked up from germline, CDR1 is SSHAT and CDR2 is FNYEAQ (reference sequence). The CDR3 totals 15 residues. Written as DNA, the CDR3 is TGTGCCAGCAGCTTAGGCGGGAGTCTAGGAGATACGCAGTATTTT. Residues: CASSLGGSLGDTQYF.